The next 6 T cell receptor beta chains were all read from a single sample in a study of cytotoxic CD8 clonotypes in ibrutinib-treated CLL. Clones were sequenced by immunoSEQ multiplex PCR, and TCRdb holds only the in-frame ones, with some missing. This table has about 200,000 clones, about two thirds appearing once. This specimen consisted of PBMCs, obtained after 24 months of ibrutinib treatment. Receptor source: a human donor with chronic lymphocytic leukemia.

This clone has only a few counts. The rearrangement joins TRBV7-3 to TRBJ2-2, with D perhaps TRBD2 (5 bases). The CDR3 sequence is 12 residues long. V gave up 3 bases and J gave up 6 bases, with 5 bases separating them. Germline CDR1 and CDR2: SGHTA and FQGTGA. The CDR3 DNA reads TGTGCCAGCAGCTTCGGGGCCGGGGAGCTGTTTTTT. Its translation: CASSFGAGELFF.

The gene calls are TRBV7-9 and TRBJ2-7; either TRBD1 or TRBD2 may supply D (5 bases each). The CDR3 covers 15 residues. V lost 5 bases and J lost 3, with 17 bases in between. Looked up from germline, CDR1 is SEHNR and CDR2 is FQNEAQ (reference sequence). DNA for the CDR3: TGTGCCAGCAGCAAGGGACGCCCGGGTTTCTACGAGCAGTACTTC. This encodes CASSKGRPGFYEQYF.

The chain joins TRBV30 to TRBJ1-1, with D unresolved. Germline V gene data show CDR1 as GTSNPN and CDR2 as SVGIG (reference sequence). The V gene lost 3 bases and the J gene lost 4 bases, with 18 bases spanning the gap. The CDR3 has 15 residues. In nucleotides, the CDR3 is TGTGCCTGGAGAAACTGGCGGGGAAGCGTCACTGAAGCTTTCTTT. Its translation is CAWRNWRGSVTEAFF.

This chain links TRBV5-6 with TRBJ2-1; the match to TRBD2 covers 8 bases. With 9 bases clipped from V and 2 bases from J, the junction kept 7 bases outside the gene matches. Germline V lookup: CDR1 SGHDT, CDR2 YYEEEE. There are 14 residues in the CDR3. The CDR3 region has the DNA TGTGCCACAAAAGCGGGAGTGGCCTACAATGAGCAGTTCTTC. This codes for CATKAGVAYNEQFF.

The chain uses TRBV20-1 and TRBJ2-3, with unresolved D. CDR1 is DFQATT and CDR2 is SNEGSKA in the germline V gene (reference sequence). The CDR3 has 11 residues. Between the trimmed V and J ends, which lost 6 bases and 6 bases, there was a span of 10 bases. As DNA, the CDR3 is TGCAGTGCCCTGGCCGGTGATACGCAGTATTTT. It specifies CSALAGDTQYF.

This sequence joins TRBV28 and TRBJ2-5; D is unresolved. The CDR3 contains 15 residues. V lost 11 bases, J lost 2 bases, and 21 bases lay in between. Germline V gene data show CDR1 as MDHEN and CDR2 as SYDVKM. CDR3 bases: TGTGCCTGTAGAAGCTTGGACGGAAAACAAGAGACCCAGTACTTC. This gives the protein CACRSLDGKQETQYF. Based on the CDR3 plus reference TRBV28 and TRBJ2-5, the full variable domain is DVKVTQSSRYLVKRTGEKVFLECVQDMDHENMFWYRQDPGLGLRLIYFSYDVKMKEKGDIPEGYSVSREKKERFSLILESASTNQTSMYLCACRSLDGKQETQYFGPGTRLLVL.